This T cell receptor (beta chain) was obtained from a study of shared clonotypes between healthy human individuals. Notes on this clone: Its antigen remains unknown.

Donors were healthy HIV-negative adults without recent acute infections or vaccinations. Repertoires were generated with immunoSEQ multiplex PCR, while TCRdb's copy carries only in-frame clones and drops some. The sample holds some 2,100,000 clones, approximately 94% seen once. V lost 3 bases and J lost 3; bases outside the gene matches: 10. This CDR3 has 17 amino acids. From germline, CDR1 is KGHSH and CDR2 LQKENI. Study-wide points: The sharing of 4.5% to 5.5% of naive CD4 clonotypes was seen across a handful of donors. Larger estimated richness was generally seen in naive subsets than in memory subsets.

Sequenced: naive CD4+ T cells sorted from blood. Documented subset: CD45RA+ positively selected. V is TRBV18 and J is TRBJ2-5; TRBD1 agrees at 10 bases. This TCR came from a young man in good health. The CDR3 region is CASSPLTRGTGEETQYF. The CDR3 bases are TGTGCCAGCTCACCGCTTACTCGCGGGACAGGGGAAGAGACCCAGTACTTC.